The clone carrying this TCR beta chain was observed at least ten times. The antigen is unknown. The sample comes from a study of T-cell reconstitution after alpha-beta-depleted transplantation in children. A library of TCRbeta sequences, prepared with unique molecular identifiers, was generated. TCRdb re-analysed the PCR reads in MiXCR, keeping a single row per CDR3 protein. The data hold 90,000 to 130,000 distinct CDR3 sequences, with around a tenth observed a single time. Trimming took 3 bases from V and 5 from J; bases not matched to a gene: 4. Germline V gives CDR1 MNHEY, CDR2 SMNVEV (reference sequence). The CDR3 is 14 amino acids. General study results and limits: Hyperexpanded clones declined; after one year, newly produced T cells mostly supplied diversity. Recipient T cells and thymic progenitors that survived were the source of the high TCRbeta diversity seen at day 60 in some patients. The study reportedly traced alpha-beta T cells about two months after transplant to several hundred expanded graft clones.

The material was PBMCs, obtained before TCRalphabeta/CD19-depleted stem cell transplant. The V gene is TRBV27, the J gene TRBJ2-7; 10 bases agree with TRBD2. This clonotype was obtained from a boy aged 2-9 years with acute lymphoblastic leukemia, due to receive a stem cell transplant. In DNA form, the CDR3 reads TGTGCCAGCAGTTTTCTAGCGGGAGTCGACGAGCAGTACTTC. This encodes CASSFLAGVDEQYF.